The next 26 T cell receptor beta chains were all read from a single sample in a study of CD8 T cells in ankylosing spondylitis. TCRdb recomputed calls from the 5' RACE reads with MiXCR, one row per CDR3 protein. The sample carries over 100,000 distinct CDR3 sequences, about an eighth recorded once. The material sequenced was blood, either unsorted or a sorted T cell fraction (not recorded which). The source is a female donor with ankylosing spondylitis or in good health (not recorded which).

The sample holds many counts of this clonotype. The rearrangement links TRBV12-3 or TRBV12-4 to TRBJ2-7; D possibly uses TRBD1 or TRBD2 (5 bases each). V was trimmed by 3 bases and J by 7 bases, leaving 13 bases between them. The CDR3 is made up of 13 amino acids. In DNA form, the CDR3 reads TGTGCCAGCAGTTTTACGGGAAGGGGTGAGCAGTACTTC. Encoded protein: CASSFTGRGEQYF.

This clonotype occurred many times. The CDR3 loop is CASSFYSSYNEQFF. The CDR3 coding sequence is TGCGCCAGCAGCTTTTACAGCTCCTACAATGAGCAGTTCTTC. The chain combines TRBV5-1 with TRBJ2-1; D remains unclear. V was trimmed by 2 bases and J by 0 bases, leaving 6 bases between them. The CDR3 consists of 14 residues. Germline V lookup: CDR1 SGHRS, CDR2 YFSETQ. The variable domain in full, with the rest retrieved from reference TRBV5-1 and TRBJ2-1, is KAGVTQTPRYLIKTRGQQVTLSCSPISGHRSVSWYQQTPGQGLQFLFEYFSETQRNKGNFPGRFSGRQFSNSRSEMNVSTLELGDSALYLCASSFYSSYNEQFFGPGTRLTVL.

This clonotype was recorded many times. The chain links TRBV24-1 to TRBJ2-1, with 8 bases lining up with TRBD2. Germline CDR1 is KGHDR and CDR2 is SFDVKD. With V trimmed by 3 bases and J by 8 bases, 8 bases remained unmatched. The CDR3 loop spans 15 amino acids. The CDR3 bases are TGTGCCACCAGTGATGACGGGACTAGGAGTGATGAGCAGTTCTTC. Residues: CATSDDGTRSDEQFF.

As regards this clonotype: Since no conserved phenylalanine or tryptophan closes the CDR3, a read error is the likely cause. The DNA is omitted, as the CDR3 cannot be located on it reliably, and the CDR3 follows TCRdb's listing. The chain recombines TRBV2 with TRBJ2-7; the table names TRBD1, a call not compared with the DNA. In germline, CDR1 is SNHLY, CDR2 FYNNEI. The CDR3 spans 9 residues, counting both ends. The CDR3 protein is CASRLPRGI.

This clonotype occurred many times. The chain joins TRBV12-3 or TRBV12-4 to TRBJ2-4; TRBD2 is a possible D gene (6 bases). The ends were cut back, 7 bases at V and 8 bases at J, with 12 bases in the middle. This CDR3 comprises 12 residues. CDR3 amino acids: CASTPGEDIQYF. The CDR3 DNA is TGTGCCAGCACCCCCGGGGAGGACATTCAGTACTTC.

This clonotype was seen ten or more times. The chain joins TRBV24-1 to TRBJ2-1; D ambiguous. The CDR3 extends over 15 amino acids. The V end was cut by 5 bases, the J end by 0 bases, with 10 bases between. Per germline, CDR1 KGHDR and CDR2 SFDVKD. The CDR3 coding sequence is TGTGCCACCAGTGGTACAGATAGCTCCTACAATGAGCAGTTCTTC. This gives the protein CATSGTDSSYNEQFF.

This clonotype was counted ten times or more. The chain uses TRBV6-4 and TRBJ2-3; weak D call: TRBD2 (5 bases). V was pared by 2 bases and J by 2 bases, with 11 bases between. The CDR3 covers 15 residues. Looked up from germline, CDR1 is MRHNA and CDR2 is SNTAGT. DNA for the CDR3: TGTGCCAGCAGTGACACGTGGGAGACCACAGATACGCAGTATTTT. It encodes CASSDTWETTDTQYF.

This clonotype was picked up many times. The chain has TRBV7-2 and TRBJ2-7; D gene uncertain. V was cut by 2 bases and J by 3 bases, with 11 bases left in between. The CDR3 is 14 residues long. Per the germline V gene, CDR1 is SGHTA and CDR2 is FQGNSA. The CDR3 region is CASSLPPLGYEQYF. CDR3 nucleotide sequence: TGTGCCAGCAGCTTACCCCCTCTGGGCTACGAGCAGTACTTC.

On this clonotype itself: A read error is possible here, since a much larger clone lies one base away. The chain uses TRBV12-3 or TRBV12-4 and TRBJ2-3; TRBD2 aligns across 7 bases. This CDR3 comprises 14 residues. The DNA for the CDR3 is TGTGCCAGCAGTTCAGCGGGACGCACAGATCCGCAGTATTTT. Protein: CASSSAGRTDPQYF.

This clonotype occurred many times. The genes are TRBV4-1 and TRBJ2-1; a possible D gene is TRBD1 (5 bases). Trimming removed 4 bases at V and 5 bases at J, with 9 bases between. The germline V gene has CDR1 MGHRA and CDR2 YSYEKL. The CDR3 sequence is 13 residues long. In DNA form, the CDR3 reads TGCGCCAGCAGCCCCCCAGGGAACAATGAGCAGTTCTTC. Translating gives CASSPPGNNEQFF.

This clonotype was counted many times. The genes are TRBV20-1 and TRBJ1-5; D ambiguous. V was trimmed by 0 bases and J by 6 bases, leaving 9 bases between them. The CDR3 is 13 residues long. The V gene's germline CDR1 is DFQATT and CDR2 SNEGSKA (reference sequence). In nucleotides, the CDR3 is TGCAGTGCTAGAGATTCTCCAGCTCAGCCCCAGCATTTT. Translating gives CSARDSPAQPQHF.

The table lists this clonotype with many counts. The chain recombines TRBV20-1 with TRBJ1-2; 8 nucleotides align to TRBD1. Germline CDR1 and CDR2: DFQATT and SNEGSKA (reference sequence). V lost 0 bases to trimming and J lost 7 bases; unmatched junction nucleotides: 7. This CDR3 spans 14 amino acids. CDR3 residues: CSAREQGATSGYTF. Written as DNA, the CDR3 is TGCAGTGCTAGAGAGCAGGGGGCGACGAGTGGCTACACCTTC.

This clonotype was detected many times. The chain employs TRBV27 and TRBJ1-2; TRBD1 is a possible D gene (6 bases). The CDR3 length is 12 residues. Germline V gene sequence: CDR1 MNHEY, CDR2 SMNVEV (reference sequence). V lost 7 bases to trimming and J lost 7 bases, with 13 bases between them. CDR3: CASTLRGSGYTF. DNA of the CDR3: TGTGCCAGCACCCTCAGGGGATCTGGCTACACCTTC.

This clonotype came up many times. V and J are TRBV20-1 and TRBJ2-3; D perhaps matches TRBD2 (5 bases). V lost 6 bases and J 2 bases, leaving 18 bases between the germline ends. The CDR3 loop spans 15 amino acids. Germline CDR1 and CDR2: DFQATT and SNEGSKA (reference sequence). The CDR3 DNA reads as TGCAGTGCCACCCGGCCGGCCGGGGACACAGATACGCAGTATTTT. Protein sequence: CSATRPAGDTDTQYF.

This clonotype came up a few times. The V call is TRBV7-9, the J call TRBJ2-1; D remains ambiguous. Per germline, CDR1 SEHNR and CDR2 FQNEAQ (reference sequence). The ends were cut back, 5 bases at V and 4 bases at J, with 15 bases in the middle. The length of the CDR3 is 15 residues. The CDR3 reads CASSPPPDGYNEQFF. The CDR3 DNA reads as TGTGCCAGCAGCCCCCCACCGGATGGATACAATGAGCAGTTCTTC. Based on the CDR3 plus reference TRBV7-9 and TRBJ2-1, the full variable domain is DTGVSQNPRHKITKRGQNVTFRCDPISEHNRLYWYRQTLGQGPEFLTYFQNEAQLEKSRLLSDRFSAERPKGSFSTLEIQRTEQGDSAMYLCASSPPPDGYNEQFFGPGTRLTVL.

As regards this clonotype: This may come from a read error, since a much larger clone is one base off. Written as DNA, the CDR3 is TGTGCCAGCATCCCAGAAGAGGAGTATACAGATACGCAGTATTTT. The encoded protein is CASIPEEEYTDTQYF. V is TRBV28 and J is TRBJ2-3; D ambiguous. The CDR3 consists of 15 residues. The germline V gene encodes CDR1 MDHEN and CDR2 SYDVKM. The V end was cut by 7 bases, the J end by 3 bases, with 17 bases between.

In its sample, this clonotype was seen many times. The rearrangement joins TRBV4-2 to TRBJ2-1, with no clear D. The CDR3 spans 16 residues. V gave up 2 bases and J gave up 0 bases, with 11 bases separating them. Germline assignment: CDR1 LGHNA and CDR2 YNFKEQ. The CDR3 spells CASSQPTGSSYNEQFF. The DNA of the CDR3 is TGTGCCAGCAGCCAACCGACGGGCAGCTCCTACAATGAGCAGTTCTTC.

There are many counts of this clonotype. The rearrangement uses TRBV5-5 and TRBJ2-3; 7 nucleotides agree with TRBD2. This CDR3 comprises 15 residues. The V segment lost 1 base and the J segment 3 bases; nucleotides outside the gene matches: 5. Germline-derived CDR1 and CDR2 are SGHKS and YYEKEE (reference sequence). In nucleotides, the CDR3 is TGTGCCAGCAGCTTGTATGGGAGGGCAACAGATACGCAGTATTTT. This translates into CASSLYGRATDTQYF.

This clonotype was detected ten times or more. The chain's CDR3 is CASRGQVYGYTF. The CDR3 DNA is TGTGCCAGCAGAGGACAGGTGTATGGCTACACCTTC. The rearrangement joins TRBV6-1 to TRBJ1-2; 7 positions match TRBD1. The CDR3 contains 12 residues. In germline, CDR1 is MNHNS, CDR2 SASEGT. Unmatched junction bases numbered 3, after V lost 6 bases and J lost 5 bases.

Only a few counts were recorded for this clonotype. The rearrangement joins TRBV9 to TRBJ2-1, with TRBD2 identical over 10 bases. Germline V gene data show CDR1 as SGDLS and CDR2 as YYNGEE. CDR3 length: 15 residues. V lost 10 bases and J lost 1; bases outside the gene matches: 8. The CDR3 region has the DNA TGTGCCTCAGAGCGGGAGGGCCGGTCCTACAATGAGCAGTTCTTC. Its protein product is CASEREGRSYNEQFF.

This clonotype was seen many times. As DNA, the CDR3 is TGCGCCAGCAGCTTGGATGGCGGAATGAACACTGAAGCTTTCTTT. This sequence encodes CASSLDGGMNTEAFF. The chain employs TRBV5-1 and TRBJ1-1; no reliable D call. The germline V gene has CDR1 SGHRS and CDR2 YFSETQ. The CDR3 contains 15 residues. The V and J ends lost 0 bases and 0 bases respectively, with 9 bases between them. Full variable domain (rest looked up from reference TRBV5-1 and TRBJ1-1): KAGVTQTPRYLIKTRGQQVTLSCSPISGHRSVSWYQQTPGQGLQFLFEYFSETQRNKGNFPGRFSGRQFSNSRSEMNVSTLELGDSALYLCASSLDGGMNTEAFFGQGTRLTVV.

This clonotype has a count of ten or more. The chain joins TRBV5-1 to TRBJ2-5; no firm D call. V lost 5 bases and J 2 bases, leaving 4 bases between the germline ends. Germline V gives CDR1 SGHRS, CDR2 YFSETQ. This CDR3 has 11 residues. The CDR3 DNA reads TGCGCCAGCAGACTACAAGAGACCCAGTACTTC. Translated: CASRLQETQYF.

This clonotype was picked up many times. The rearrangement links TRBV12-3 or TRBV12-4 to TRBJ2-1; 9 bases map to TRBD2. Trimming at V came to 5 bases and at J to 6 bases, leaving 5 bases not matched to a gene. The CDR3 is 14 amino acids. The DNA for the CDR3 is TGTGCCAGCAGTCTAGGGACTAGCTTCAATGAGCAGTTCTTC. This translates into CASSLGTSFNEQFF.

Ten or more counts support this clonotype. V usage is TRBV5-1 and J usage is TRBJ1-1; TRBD1 agrees at 7 bases. V lost 4 bases to trimming and J lost 1 base; unmatched junction nucleotides: 7. Per germline, CDR1 SGHRS and CDR2 YFSETQ. There are 15 residues in the CDR3. The CDR3 DNA reads as TGCGCCAGCAGCCCCGGGACAGTGGGGAACACTGAAGCTTTCTTT. Amino acid sequence: CASSPGTVGNTEAFF. Full variable domain (remainder filled in from reference TRBV5-1 and TRBJ1-1): KAGVTQTPRYLIKTRGQQVTLSCSPISGHRSVSWYQQTPGQGLQFLFEYFSETQRNKGNFPGRFSGRQFSNSRSEMNVSTLELGDSALYLCASSPGTVGNTEAFFGQGTRLTVV.

This clonotype was observed at least ten times. The gene calls are TRBV5-1 and TRBJ2-1; tentatively, D is TRBD1 (7 bases). This CDR3 comprises 15 residues. V was cut by 7 bases and J by 5 bases, with 19 bases left in between. Looked up from germline, CDR1 is SGHRS and CDR2 is YFSETQ. CDR3 amino acids: CASYSGGGAHNEQFF. The DNA for the CDR3 is TGCGCCAGCTACAGCGGAGGGGGCGCCCACAATGAGCAGTTCTTC.

This clonotype was seen at least ten times. V gene TRBV29-1 combines with J gene TRBJ2-3, with D possibly being TRBD2 (7 bases). V shed 8 bases and J shed 5 bases, with 20 bases lying between them. The CDR3 sequence is 14 residues long. Germline CDR1 SQVTM, CDR2 ANQGSEA. CDR3 sequence: CSTSGGQSIDTQYF. The CDR3 DNA sequence: TGCAGCACCTCGGGAGGACAGTCCATAGATACGCAGTATTTT.